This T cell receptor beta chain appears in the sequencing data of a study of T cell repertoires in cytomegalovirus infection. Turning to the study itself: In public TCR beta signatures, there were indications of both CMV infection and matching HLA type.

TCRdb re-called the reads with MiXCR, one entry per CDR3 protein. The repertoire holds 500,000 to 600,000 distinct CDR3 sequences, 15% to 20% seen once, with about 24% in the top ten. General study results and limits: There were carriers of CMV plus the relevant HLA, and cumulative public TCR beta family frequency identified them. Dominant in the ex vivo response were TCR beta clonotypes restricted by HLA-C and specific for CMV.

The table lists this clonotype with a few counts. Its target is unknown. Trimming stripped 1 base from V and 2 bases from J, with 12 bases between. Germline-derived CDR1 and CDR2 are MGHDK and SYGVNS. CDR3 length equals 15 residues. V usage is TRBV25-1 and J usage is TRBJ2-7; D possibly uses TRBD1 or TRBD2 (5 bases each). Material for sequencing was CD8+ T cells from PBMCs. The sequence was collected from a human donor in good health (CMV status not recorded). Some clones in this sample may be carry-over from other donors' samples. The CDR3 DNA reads TGTGCCAGCAGTGAATCCTACACGGGACCCTACGAGCAGTACTTC. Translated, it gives CASSESYTGPYEQYF.